A single sample is the source of the 30 T cell receptor beta chains below, sequenced in a study of blood T cell repertoires in COVID-19. Clones were sequenced by immunoSEQ multiplex PCR, and TCRdb holds only the in-frame ones, with some missing. The table includes around 300,000 clones, nearly 90% detected once. Material for sequencing was peripheral blood. Receptors were obtained from a woman in her thirties or forties with COVID-19, enrolled during active disease.

The gene calls are TRBV19 and TRBJ2-2; 8 nucleotides match TRBD1. The length of the CDR3 is 15 residues. Germline assignment: CDR1 LNHDA and CDR2 SQIVND (reference sequence). J lost 3 bases, V lost 10 bases, and 10 bases had no gene match. The CDR3 is CATLADRGYTGELFF. The CDR3 bases are TGTGCCACCTTGGCCGACAGGGGATACACCGGGGAGCTGTTTTTT.

This clone was seen once. This sequence joins TRBV7-9 and TRBJ2-5; 7 positions match TRBD1. V was clipped by 5 bases and J by 5 bases; unmatched bases: 5. Germline CDR1 reads SEHNR; CDR2 reads FQNEAQ (reference sequence). The CDR3 covers 13 residues. This chain's CDR3 is CASSRQGWETQYF. For the CDR3, the DNA is TGTGCCAGCAGCCGACAGGGATGGGAGACCCAGTACTTC.

This clone was seen only once. The genes are TRBV2 and TRBJ1-1, with D maybe TRBD1 (5 bases). Germline CDR1 and CDR2: SNHLY and FYNNEI. CDR3 size: 15 residues. Trimming left V 6 bases short and J 0 bases short, with 14 bases between. In DNA, the CDR3 is TGTGCCAGCAGCTTTCGCGCAGGGATGAACACTGAAGCTTTCTTT. Protein sequence: CASSFRAGMNTEAFF.

The chain carries TRBV30 and TRBJ2-3; maybe TRBD1 (5 bases). The CDR3 consists of 12 residues. Trimming cost V 0 bases and J 8 bases, with 9 bases left between them. In germline, CDR1 is GTSNPN, CDR2 SVGIG (reference sequence). The chain's CDR3 is CAWSVGVGTQYF. The CDR3 coding sequence is TGTGCCTGGAGTGTAGGGGTTGGTACGCAGTATTTT.

V is TRBV9 and J is TRBJ2-3; 9 nucleotides agree with TRBD2. The V gene's germline CDR1 is SGDLS and CDR2 YYNGEE. The CDR3 is made up of 16 amino acids. V shed 0 bases, J shed 4 bases, and the junction held 6 bases outside the gene matches. This chain's CDR3 is CASSVEAGGPADTQYF. The CDR3 DNA reads TGTGCCAGCAGCGTAGAGGCGGGAGGGCCAGCAGATACGCAGTATTTT.

V and J are TRBV7-9 and TRBJ1-3; D is unresolved. Trimming left V 1 base short and J 0 bases short, with 10 bases between. CDR3 length equals 16 residues. From germline, CDR1 is SEHNR and CDR2 FQNEAQ (reference sequence). DNA for the CDR3: TGTGCCAGCAGCTTAGGAGGGAAGGGCTCTGGAAACACCATATATTTT. It is translated as CASSLGGKGSGNTIYF.

CDR3 in DNA: TGTGCCAGCAGCCACCCGCTAGCGGTCAATGAGCAGTTCTTC. Protein product: CASSHPLAVNEQFF. This chain links TRBV7-9 with TRBJ2-1; 7 nucleotides match TRBD2. The CDR3 is 14 amino acids. The V and J ends lost 5 bases and 6 bases, in that order; junction bases with no gene match: 7. The germline V gene encodes CDR1 SEHNR and CDR2 FQNEAQ (reference sequence).

The chain joins TRBV3-1 (or the pseudogene TRBV3-2) to TRBJ1-6, with 9 bases matching TRBD1. There are 15 residues in the CDR3. V was clipped by 4 bases and J by 9 bases; unmatched bases: 7. Germline CDR1 reads LGHDT; CDR2 reads YNNKEL (reference sequence). CDR3 protein: CASSPEQGAGSPLHF. DNA for the CDR3: TGTGCCAGCAGCCCAGAACAGGGGGCCGGTTCACCCCTCCACTTT.

The rearrangement links TRBV5-1 to TRBJ1-2; 7 positions match TRBD1. Germline CDR1 SGHRS, CDR2 YFSETQ. V lost 0 bases, J lost 2 bases, and 10 bases stayed unmatched. The CDR3 length is 17 residues. The CDR3 region is CASSLEGLATGNYGYTF. The DNA for the CDR3 is TGCGCCAGCAGCTTGGAGGGTTTAGCGACAGGGAACTATGGCTACACCTTC. The complete variable domain, with remaining parts taken from reference TRBV5-1 and TRBJ1-2, reads KAGVTQTPRYLIKTRGQQVTLSCSPISGHRSVSWYQQTPGQGLQFLFEYFSETQRNKGNFPGRFSGRQFSNSRSEMNVSTLELGDSALYLCASSLEGLATGNYGYTFGSGTRLTVV.

The chain is built from TRBV18 and TRBJ2-5; 8 bases are shared with TRBD1. The CDR3 is 14 residues long. The junction had 2 bases not matched to a gene; V was cut back by 3 bases and J by 2 bases. Germline V gives CDR1 KGHSH, CDR2 LQKENI. The CDR3 reads CASSPRTGQETQYF. As DNA, the CDR3 is TGTGCCAGCTCACCTAGGACAGGGCAAGAGACCCAGTACTTC.

V is TRBV30 and J is TRBJ1-4, with D unresolved. Deletions cut 0 bases from V and 8 bases from J, with 13 bases between. There are 14 residues in the CDR3. Germline V CDR1 and CDR2: GTSNPN, SVGIG (reference sequence). CDR3 loop: CAWSVQTQREKLFF. The CDR3 DNA is TGTGCCTGGAGTGTTCAGACTCAGAGGGAAAAACTGTTTTTT.

With respect to this clone: In the same sample, other DNA sequences code for this CDR3. The V and J genes are TRBV6-5 and TRBJ1-5; 7 bases are a match to TRBD1. J was trimmed by 6 bases and V by 4 bases; bases with no gene match: 3. Germline lookup yields CDR1 MNHEY and CDR2 SVGAGI. The CDR3 covers 13 residues. The CDR3 here is CASSSGGGQPQHF. CDR3 bases: TGTGCCAGCAGTTCAGGGGGAGGTCAGCCCCAGCATTTT.

V is TRBV7-8 and J is TRBJ1-5; D is unresolved. V was pared by 5 bases and J by 4 bases, with 9 bases between. The CDR3 is 13 amino acids. Germline V gene data show CDR1 as SGHVS and CDR2 as FQNEAQ. In DNA, the CDR3 is TGTGCCAGCAGCCGACCGGGGAATCAGCCCCAGCATTTT. It encodes CASSRPGNQPQHF.

The chain's CDR3 is CASSLGQGALWGYTF. The DNA of the CDR3 is TGTGCCAGCAGCTTGGGGCAGGGGGCTCTCTGGGGCTACACCTTC. The chain links TRBV5-4 to TRBJ1-2; TRBD1 agrees at 8 bases. CDR1 and CDR2 from the germline V gene are SGHNT and YYREEE (reference sequence). Losses at the gene ends were 0 bases for V and 8 bases for J; bases not matched to a gene: 9. This CDR3 is 15 amino acids long.

The rearrangement links TRBV15 to TRBJ1-2; possible D gene TRBD1, 6 bases. Germline values: CDR1 LNHNV, CDR2 YYDKDF (reference sequence). V dropped 1 base and J dropped 8 bases, with 17 bases sitting between them. This CDR3 contains 15 residues. The CDR3, as DNA: TGTGCCACCAGCAGAGGTGGAGGGGGGGAAGGAGGCTACACCTTC. Translating it yields CATSRGGGGEGGYTF.

V gene TRBV7-2 combines with J gene TRBJ1-5; weak D call: TRBD1 (5 bases). This CDR3 spans 16 amino acids. The V gene's germline CDR1 is SGHTA and CDR2 FQGNSA. Trimming took off 5 bases at V and 2 bases at J, with 16 bases between the two ends. CDR3 sequence (DNA): TGTGCCAGCAGCCCACGGGGGGGGAGGCGCAATCAGCCCCAGCATTTT. As protein: CASSPRGGRRNQPQHF.

The chain recombines TRBV6-5 with TRBJ1-3, with D unclear. CDR3 size: 13 residues. Trimming took 4 bases from V and 5 from J, leaving 9 bases between them. CDR1 and CDR2 (germline): MNHEY, SVGAGI. The CDR3 sequence is CASSFTARNTIYF. CDR3 nucleotides: TGTGCCAGCAGTTTTACAGCTCGAAACACCATATATTTT.

Of note for this clone: Other DNA sequences in the sample encode the same CDR3. The rearrangement uses TRBV28 and TRBJ1-2; D gene unclear. V lost 4 bases and J 8 bases, leaving 11 bases between the germline ends. The CDR3 has 12 amino acids. Per germline, CDR1 MDHEN and CDR2 SYDVKM. The CDR3 DNA sequence: TGTGCCAGCAGTTCCCCAGGTGGGGGCTACACCTTC. Amino acid sequence: CASSSPGGGYTF.

The rearrangement joins TRBV29-1 to TRBJ2-1; TRBD1 agrees at 7 bases. V shed 0 bases, J shed 7 bases, and the junction held 12 bases outside the gene matches. Germline loops: CDR1 SQVTM, CDR2 ANQGSEA. The CDR3 length is 16 residues. The CDR3 reads CSVEDRSGRGQNEQFF. CDR3 coding DNA: TGCAGCGTTGAAGATCGATCAGGAAGGGGGCAAAATGAGCAGTTCTTC.

The chain employs TRBV9 and TRBJ2-1; tentatively, D is TRBD2 (6 bases). The V gene's germline CDR1 is SGDLS and CDR2 YYNGEE. Trimming removed 4 bases from V and 9 bases from J, with 8 bases in between. The CDR3 spans 11 residues. CDR3 DNA: TGTGCCAGCAGCCGGGGAGGTGAGCAGTTCTTC. Encoded protein: CASSRGGEQFF.

The V and J genes are TRBV6-5 and TRBJ2-7, with D perhaps TRBD1 (6 bases). CDR3 length equals 15 residues. From germline, CDR1 is MNHEY and CDR2 SVGAGI. Trimming took 5 bases from V and 1 from J, leaving 15 bases between them. The CDR3 DNA sequence: TGTGCCAGCAGTCCACCGGACAGCGATTCCTACGAGCAGTACTTC. The encoded protein is CASSPPDSDSYEQYF.

V gene TRBV2 combines with J gene TRBJ1-6; D ambiguous. The CDR3 is 12 residues long. The V end was cut by 3 bases, the J end by 8 bases, with 5 bases between. Germline CDR1 is SNHLY and CDR2 is FYNNEI. The CDR3 region is CASSDSYSPLHF. Written as DNA, the CDR3 is TGTGCCAGCAGTGATTCGTATTCACCCCTCCACTTT.

The rearrangement joins TRBV28 to TRBJ1-4; weak D call: TRBD1 (5 bases). The V gene lost 2 bases and the J gene lost 5 bases, with 12 bases spanning the gap. Germline loops: CDR1 MDHEN, CDR2 SYDVKM. This CDR3 region has 15 residues. The CDR3, as DNA: TGTGCCAGCAGTTTAAGTAGGGCAGGGAATGAAAAACTGTTTTTT. The encoded protein is CASSLSRAGNEKLFF.

The chain has TRBV28 and TRBJ2-7; TRBD1 agrees at 9 bases. Germline CDR1 reads MDHEN; CDR2 reads SYDVKM. This CDR3 is built from 15 residues. V gave up 7 bases and J gave up 0 bases; unmatched junction bases: 7. This CDR3 is CASTIGQGSSYEQYF. The DNA of the CDR3 is TGTGCCAGCACCATAGGACAGGGGAGCTCCTACGAGCAGTACTTC.

V and J are TRBV19 and TRBJ2-7, with 7 bases lining up with TRBD2. Germline V lookup: CDR1 LNHDA, CDR2 SQIVND (reference sequence). Trimming took 3 bases from V and 3 from J; bases not matched to a gene: 11. This CDR3 is 16 amino acids long. The CDR3 nucleotides are TGTGCCAGTAGTATTCTGGCGGGGGACGGGTTCTACGAGCAGTACTTC. Its translation: CASSILAGDGFYEQYF.

This clone appeared a single time. This chain joins TRBV5-6 and TRBJ1-2; D may be TRBD1 (6 bases). The CDR3 has 13 amino acids. Germline V lookup: CDR1 SGHDT, CDR2 YYEEEE. Trimming pared 2 bases from V and 6 bases from J, leaving 11 bases between. The CDR3 loop is CASSLGGVDGYTF. CDR3 DNA sequence: TGTGCCAGCAGCTTAGGGGGGGTTGATGGCTACACCTTC.

The chain combines TRBV5-1 with TRBJ1-2; TRBD1 matches at 9 bases. The V segment lost 4 bases and the J segment 6 bases; nucleotides outside the gene matches: 13. The CDR3 loop spans 16 amino acids. Germline V CDR1 and CDR2: SGHRS, YFSETQ. The CDR3 nucleotides read TGCGCCAGCAGCCTCTCTACAGGGGGCAAATTGGATGGCTACACCTTC. Translating it yields CASSLSTGGKLDGYTF.

This rearrangement joins TRBV5-6 to TRBJ1-1; 7 bases line up with TRBD1. The CDR3 is made up of 13 amino acids. The germline CDR1 and CDR2 sequences are SGHDT and YYEEEE. The J segment lost 5 bases and the V segment lost 3 bases, leaving 4 bases of the junction unmatched. The CDR3 loop reads CASSSLQGTEAFF. CDR3 in DNA: TGTGCCAGCAGCTCCCTACAGGGGACTGAAGCTTTCTTT.

The V gene is TRBV7-2, the J gene TRBJ2-3; perhaps TRBD2 as D (5 bases). V lost 2 bases and J lost 2, with 8 bases in between. Germline lookup yields CDR1 SGHTA and CDR2 FQGNSA. The CDR3 runs to 14 residues. This chain's CDR3 is CASSLSAATDTQYF. CDR3 sequence (DNA): TGTGCCAGCAGCTTATCAGCGGCCACAGATACGCAGTATTTT. Combining the CDR3 with reference TRBV7-2 and TRBJ2-3 gives the whole variable domain GAGVSQSPSNKVTEKGKDVELRCDPISGHTALYWYRQSLGQGLEFLIYFQGNSAPDKSGLPSDRFSAERTGGSVSTLTIQRTQQEDSAVYLCASSLSAATDTQYFGPGTRLTVL.

The DNA for the CDR3 is TGTGCCAGCAGCCAAGACGGACAGCCCAATCAGCCCCAGCATTTT. It is translated as CASSQDGQPNQPQHF. V gene TRBV4-2 combines with J gene TRBJ1-5; D might be TRBD1 (6 bases). V lost 0 bases and J lost 3, with 9 bases in between. The germline gives CDR1 LGHNA, CDR2 YNFKEQ. The CDR3 consists of 15 residues.